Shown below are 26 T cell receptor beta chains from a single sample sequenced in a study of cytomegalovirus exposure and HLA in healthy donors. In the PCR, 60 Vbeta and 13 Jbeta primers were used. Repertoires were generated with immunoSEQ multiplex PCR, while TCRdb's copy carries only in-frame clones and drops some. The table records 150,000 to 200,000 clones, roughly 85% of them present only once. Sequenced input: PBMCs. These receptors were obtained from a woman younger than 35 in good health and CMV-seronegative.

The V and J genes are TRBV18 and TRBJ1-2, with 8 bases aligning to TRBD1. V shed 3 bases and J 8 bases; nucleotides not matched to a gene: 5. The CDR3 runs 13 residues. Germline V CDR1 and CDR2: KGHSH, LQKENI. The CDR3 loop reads CASSPGQGGGYTF. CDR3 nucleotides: TGTGCCAGCTCACCCGGACAGGGAGGCGGCTACACCTTC.

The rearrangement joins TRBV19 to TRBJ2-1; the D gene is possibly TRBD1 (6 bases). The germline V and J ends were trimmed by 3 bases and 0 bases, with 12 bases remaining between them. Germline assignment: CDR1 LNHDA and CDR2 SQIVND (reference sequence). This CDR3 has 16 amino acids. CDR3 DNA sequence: TGTGCCAGTAGTATCATCAGAGGGGGCTCCTACAATGAGCAGTTCTTC. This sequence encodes CASSIIRGGSYNEQFF.

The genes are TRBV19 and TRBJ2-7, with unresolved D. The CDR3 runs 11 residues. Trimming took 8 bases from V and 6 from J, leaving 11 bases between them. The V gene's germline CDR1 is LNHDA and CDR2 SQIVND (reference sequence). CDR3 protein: CASSHLSEQYF. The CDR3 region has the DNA TGTGCCAGTTCCCACTTGTCCGAGCAGTACTTC.

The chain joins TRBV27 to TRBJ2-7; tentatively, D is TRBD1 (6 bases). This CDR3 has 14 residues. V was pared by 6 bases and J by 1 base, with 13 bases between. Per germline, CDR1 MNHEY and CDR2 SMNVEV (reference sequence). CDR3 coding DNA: TGTGCCAGCAGAACCTCAGGACAGTCCTACGAGCAGTACGTC. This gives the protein CASRTSGQSYEQYV.

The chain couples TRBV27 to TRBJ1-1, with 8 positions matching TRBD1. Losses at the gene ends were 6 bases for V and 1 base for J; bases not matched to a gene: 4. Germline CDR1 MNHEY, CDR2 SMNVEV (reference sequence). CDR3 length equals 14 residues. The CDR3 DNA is TGTGCCAGCAGGGAGGACAGGGCGAACACTGAAGCTTTCTTT. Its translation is CASREDRANTEAFF.

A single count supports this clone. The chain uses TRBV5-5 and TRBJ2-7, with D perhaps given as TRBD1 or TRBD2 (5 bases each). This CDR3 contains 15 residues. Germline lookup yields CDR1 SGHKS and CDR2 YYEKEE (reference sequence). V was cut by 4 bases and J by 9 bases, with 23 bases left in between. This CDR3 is CASSLGPAFGEAQYF. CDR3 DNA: TGTGCCAGCAGCCTGGGACCCGCCTTTGGCGAGGCGCAGTACTTC. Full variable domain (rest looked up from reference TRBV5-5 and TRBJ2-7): DAGVTQSPTHLIKTRGQQVTLRCSPISGHKSVSWYQQVLGQGPQFIFQYYEKEERGRGNFPDRFSARQFPNYSSELNVNALLLGDSALYLCASSLGPAFGEAQYFGPGTRLTVT.

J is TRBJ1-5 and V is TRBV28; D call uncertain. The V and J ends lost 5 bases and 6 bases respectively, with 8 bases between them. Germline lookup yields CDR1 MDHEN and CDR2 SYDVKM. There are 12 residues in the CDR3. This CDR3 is CASSNSRQPQHF. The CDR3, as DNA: TGTGCCAGCAGTAATAGTCGTCAGCCCCAGCATTTT.

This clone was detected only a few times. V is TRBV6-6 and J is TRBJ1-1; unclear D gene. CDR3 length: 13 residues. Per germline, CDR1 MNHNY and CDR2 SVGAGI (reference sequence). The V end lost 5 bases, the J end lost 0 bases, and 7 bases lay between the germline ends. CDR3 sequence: CASSMELNTEAFF. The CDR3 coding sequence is TGTGCCAGCAGTATGGAGTTGAACACTGAAGCTTTCTTT.

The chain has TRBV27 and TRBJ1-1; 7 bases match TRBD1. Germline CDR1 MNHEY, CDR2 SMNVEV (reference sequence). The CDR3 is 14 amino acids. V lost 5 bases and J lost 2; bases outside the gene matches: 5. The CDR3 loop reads CASSQTGDNTEAFF. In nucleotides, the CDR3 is TGTGCCAGCAGTCAAACAGGGGATAACACTGAAGCTTTCTTT.

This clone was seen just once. The CDR3 region is CASSMTGSGIDEQFF. As DNA, the CDR3 is TGTGCCAGCAGTATGACAGGGTCGGGCATCGATGAGCAGTTCTTC. The J gene is TRBJ2-1, the V gene TRBV6-5, with 7 positions matching TRBD1. Germline V CDR1 and CDR2: MNHEY, SVGAGI. V shed 5 bases and J 8 bases; nucleotides not matched to a gene: 12. The CDR3 contains 15 residues.

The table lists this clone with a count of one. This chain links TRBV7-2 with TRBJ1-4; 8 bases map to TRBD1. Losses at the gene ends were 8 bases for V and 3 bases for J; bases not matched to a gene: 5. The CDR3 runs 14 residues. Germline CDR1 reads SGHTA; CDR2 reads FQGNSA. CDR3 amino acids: CASGEQGANEKLFF. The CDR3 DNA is TGTGCCAGCGGGGAACAGGGGGCTAATGAAAAACTGTTTTTT.

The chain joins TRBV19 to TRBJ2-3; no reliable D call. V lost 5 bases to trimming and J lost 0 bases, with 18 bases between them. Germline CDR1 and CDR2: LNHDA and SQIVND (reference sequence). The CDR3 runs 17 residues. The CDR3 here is CASSHQFQATSTDTQYF. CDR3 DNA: TGTGCCAGTAGTCATCAATTTCAAGCAACTAGCACAGATACGCAGTATTTT. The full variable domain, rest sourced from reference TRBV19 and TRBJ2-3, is DGGITQSPKYLFRKEGQNVTLSCEQNLNHDAMYWYRQDPGQGLRLIYYSQIVNDFQKGDIAEGYSVSREKKESFPLTVTSAQKNPTAFYLCASSHQFQATSTDTQYFGPGTRLTVL.

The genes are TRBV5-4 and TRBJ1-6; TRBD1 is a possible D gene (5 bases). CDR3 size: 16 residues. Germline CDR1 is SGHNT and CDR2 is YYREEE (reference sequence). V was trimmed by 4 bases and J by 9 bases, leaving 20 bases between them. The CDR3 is CASSGGGGDILSPLHF. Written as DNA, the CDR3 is TGTGCCAGCAGCGGCGGGGGGGGAGACATCCTTTCACCCCTCCACTTT.

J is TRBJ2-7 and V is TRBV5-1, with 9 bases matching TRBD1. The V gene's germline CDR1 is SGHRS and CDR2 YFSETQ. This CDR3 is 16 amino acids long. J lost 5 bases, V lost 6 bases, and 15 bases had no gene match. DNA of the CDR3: TGCGCCAGCACCTTACTTCCCGGGACAGGGATCAACGAGCAGTACTTC. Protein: CASTLLPGTGINEQYF.

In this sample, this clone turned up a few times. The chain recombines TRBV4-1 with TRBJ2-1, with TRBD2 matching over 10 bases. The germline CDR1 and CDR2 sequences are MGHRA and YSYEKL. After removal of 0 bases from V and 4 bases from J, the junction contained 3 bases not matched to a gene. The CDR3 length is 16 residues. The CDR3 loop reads CASSQEWTSGYNEQFF. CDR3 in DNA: TGCGCCAGCAGCCAAGAATGGACTAGCGGTTACAATGAGCAGTTCTTC.

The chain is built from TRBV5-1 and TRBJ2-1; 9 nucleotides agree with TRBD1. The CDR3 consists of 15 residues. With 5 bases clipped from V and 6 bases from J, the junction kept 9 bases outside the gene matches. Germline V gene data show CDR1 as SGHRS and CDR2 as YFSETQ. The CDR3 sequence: CASSRGQGWTNEQFF. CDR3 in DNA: TGCGCCAGCAGTAGGGGACAGGGCTGGACCAATGAGCAGTTCTTC.

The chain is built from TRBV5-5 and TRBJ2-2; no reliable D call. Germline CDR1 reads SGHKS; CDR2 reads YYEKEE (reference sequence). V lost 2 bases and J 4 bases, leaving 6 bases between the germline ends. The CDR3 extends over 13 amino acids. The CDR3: CASSFQVTGELFF. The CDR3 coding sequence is TGTGCCAGCAGCTTTCAGGTCACCGGGGAGCTGTTTTTT.

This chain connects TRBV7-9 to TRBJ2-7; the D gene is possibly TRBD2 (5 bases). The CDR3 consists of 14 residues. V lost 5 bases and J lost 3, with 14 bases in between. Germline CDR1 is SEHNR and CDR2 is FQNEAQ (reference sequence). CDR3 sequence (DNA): TGTGCCAGCAGCCCCCCCGCGGGTGTCTACGAGCAGTACTTC. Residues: CASSPPAGVYEQYF.

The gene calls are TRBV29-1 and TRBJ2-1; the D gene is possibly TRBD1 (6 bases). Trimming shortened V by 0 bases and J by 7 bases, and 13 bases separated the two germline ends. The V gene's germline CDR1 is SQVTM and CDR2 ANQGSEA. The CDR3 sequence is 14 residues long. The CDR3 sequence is CSVEDGRGANEQFF. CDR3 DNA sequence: TGCAGCGTTGAAGATGGCAGGGGAGCGAATGAGCAGTTCTTC.

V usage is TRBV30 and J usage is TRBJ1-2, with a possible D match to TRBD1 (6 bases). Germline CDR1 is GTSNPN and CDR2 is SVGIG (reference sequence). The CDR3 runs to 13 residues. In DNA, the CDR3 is TGTGCGCAAGACCGACAGGATAACTATGGCTACACCTTC. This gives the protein CAQDRQDNYGYTF.

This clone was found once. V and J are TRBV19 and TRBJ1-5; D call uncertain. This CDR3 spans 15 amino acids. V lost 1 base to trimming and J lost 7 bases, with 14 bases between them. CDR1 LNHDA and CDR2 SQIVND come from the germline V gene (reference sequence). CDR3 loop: CASSIAAGVTQPQHF. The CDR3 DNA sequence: TGTGCCAGTAGTATAGCGGCAGGTGTAACCCAGCCCCAGCATTTT.

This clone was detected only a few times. CDR3 protein: CAWSVLGASEAFF. In DNA, the CDR3 is TGTGCCTGGAGTGTACTGGGGGCAAGTGAAGCTTTCTTT. The gene calls are TRBV30 and TRBJ1-1; maybe TRBD1 (6 bases). The CDR3 sequence is 13 residues long. Germline V lookup: CDR1 GTSNPN, CDR2 SVGIG (reference sequence). Between the trimmed V and J ends, which lost 0 bases and 7 bases, there was a span of 12 bases.

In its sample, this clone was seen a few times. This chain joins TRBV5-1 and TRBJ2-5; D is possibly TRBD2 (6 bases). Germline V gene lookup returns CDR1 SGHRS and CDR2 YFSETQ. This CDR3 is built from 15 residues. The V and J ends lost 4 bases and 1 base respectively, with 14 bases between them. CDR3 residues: CASSGISGTQETQYF. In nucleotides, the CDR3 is TGCGCCAGCAGCGGGATTAGCGGAACCCAAGAGACCCAGTACTTC.

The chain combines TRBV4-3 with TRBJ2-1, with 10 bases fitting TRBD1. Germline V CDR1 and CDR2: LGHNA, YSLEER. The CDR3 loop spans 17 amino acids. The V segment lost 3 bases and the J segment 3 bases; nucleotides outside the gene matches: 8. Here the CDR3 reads CASSQNLGTGVYNEQFF. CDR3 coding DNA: TGCGCCAGCAGCCAGAATCTTGGGACAGGGGTCTACAATGAGCAGTTCTTC.

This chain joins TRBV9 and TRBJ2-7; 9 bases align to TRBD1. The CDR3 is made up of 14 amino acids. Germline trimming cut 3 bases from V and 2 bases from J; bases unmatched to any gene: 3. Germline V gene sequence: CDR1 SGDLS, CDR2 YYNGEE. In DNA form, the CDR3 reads TGTGCCAGCAGCGGCGGACAGGGGCCCTACGAGCAGTACTTC. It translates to CASSGGQGPYEQYF.

The CDR3 loop is CASSLRVADGELFF. The CDR3 DNA follows: TGTGCCAGCAGTTTGAGGGTCGCGGACGGGGAGCTGTTTTTT. The V call is TRBV28, the J call TRBJ2-2; D possibly corresponds to TRBD2 (5 bases). The CDR3 spans 14 residues. Germline CDR1 is MDHEN and CDR2 is SYDVKM. With 3 bases removed from V and 7 bases from J, the gap between germline ends came to 12 bases.